This T cell receptor beta chain was recovered during a study of T cells in Graves' hyperthyroidism and ophthalmopathy. This clonotype was counted between two and nine times. Its matching antigen is unknown. Study-level results: Separating ophthalmopathy from stable hyperthyroidism was achieved by a 13 V-J model.

The TCR beta CDR3 regions underwent amplification using RNA transcripts as the source. A set of HTBI primers served as the primers for a first-round RT-PCR of the TCR CDR3. Via MiXCR, TCRdb re-called the multiplex PCR reads, giving one row per CDR3 protein. Altogether around 500,000 distinct CDR3 sequences are present, around 15% being singletons, with the ten largest covering about 15%. The sequence came from a woman aged 40 to 50 with Graves' hyperthyroidism. The sequenced sample consisted of blood.

The CDR3 nucleotides read TGTGCCAGCAGCTATCGTGACAGGGGGAGGGAGACCCAGTACTTC. This gives the protein CASSYRDRGRETQYF. This chain uses TRBV5-4 with TRBJ2-5, with 9 nucleotides matching TRBD1. Germline assignment: CDR1 SGHNT and CDR2 YYREEE (reference sequence). The junction had 8 bases not matched to a gene; V was cut back by 3 bases and J by 5 bases. The CDR3 totals 15 residues.